Each of the 28 T cell receptor beta chains below was sequenced from the same sample in a study of T cell responses to AZD1222 COVID-19 vaccine. TCRdb's table, derived via immunoSEQ multiplex PCR, lists solely in-frame clones and lacks some. The table lists 70,000 to 95,000 clones, roughly nine tenths of them singletons. The sample in question was peripheral blood, obtained 28 days after the second AZD1222 dose. These receptors were collected from an adult who received the AZD1222 COVID-19 vaccine.

This clone was recorded only once. V is TRBV6-5 and J is TRBJ2-5; TRBD2 matches at 7 bases. Unmatched junction bases numbered 6, after V lost 6 bases and J lost 2 bases. Germline CDR1 MNHEY, CDR2 SVGAGI. CDR3 length equals 14 residues. CDR3 sequence (DNA): TGTGCCAGCAGCCCCAGCGGGGAGCAAGAGACCCAGTACTTC. Translating it yields CASSPSGEQETQYF.

The chain is built from TRBV6-2 or TRBV6-3 and TRBJ2-2; no firm D call. Germline V gene lookup returns CDR1 MNHEY and CDR2 SVGEGT. CDR3 length equals 14 residues. V shed 6 bases and J shed 6 bases, with 14 bases lying between them. Here the CDR3 reads CASSLLAEAGELFF. CDR3 DNA sequence: TGTGCCAGCAGCCTCCTGGCGGAAGCCGGGGAGCTGTTTTTT.

Written as DNA, the CDR3 is TGTGCCAGCAGTCTGGGACAGGGTTTTGGCTACACCTTC. Protein sequence: CASSLGQGFGYTF. This chain connects TRBV6-5 to TRBJ1-2; 9 positions agree with TRBD1. J was trimmed by 7 bases and V by 5 bases; bases with no gene match: 5. CDR1 and CDR2 from the germline V gene are MNHEY and SVGAGI. The CDR3 is 13 amino acids.

The chain links TRBV20-1 to TRBJ1-3, with D perhaps matching TRBD1 (5 bases). This CDR3 region has 15 residues. Trimming pared 3 bases from V and 0 bases from J, leaving 12 bases between. Germline loops: CDR1 DFQATT, CDR2 SNEGSKA (reference sequence). CDR3: CSASLQGLSGNTIYF. CDR3 sequence (DNA): TGCAGTGCTAGTCTCCAGGGTCTCTCTGGAAACACCATATATTTT.

This clone was seen a few times. This sequence joins TRBV10-3 and TRBJ1-5; D is uncertain. This CDR3 is built from 14 residues. Between the trimmed V and J ends, which lost 2 bases and 3 bases, there was a span of 8 bases. Germline lookup yields CDR1 ENHRY and CDR2 SYGVKD. CDR3 region: CAISEPGNNQPQHF. CDR3 DNA: TGTGCCATCAGTGAGCCCGGGAACAATCAGCCCCAGCATTTT.

The chain is built from TRBV5-4 and TRBJ2-1; perhaps TRBD1 as D (5 bases). The CDR3 has 14 amino acids. The germline CDR1 and CDR2 sequences are SGHNT and YYREEE (reference sequence). With 1 base removed from V and 4 bases from J, the gap between germline ends came to 9 bases. The CDR3 nucleotides are TGTGCCAGCAGCTTGCAGGGTCATTACAATGAGCAGTTCTTC. This gives the protein CASSLQGHYNEQFF.

This clone was counted only a few times. The V call is TRBV19, the J call TRBJ2-7; D is unresolved. The germline CDR1 and CDR2 sequences are LNHDA and SQIVND (reference sequence). V was trimmed by 6 bases and J by 6 bases, leaving 15 bases between them. The CDR3 runs to 13 residues. Written as DNA, the CDR3 is TGTGCCAGTAGCCCTAGGGCCGTCGGCGAGCAGTACTTC. As protein: CASSPRAVGEQYF.

V is TRBV30 and J is TRBJ1-2, with no clear D. Deletions cut 0 bases from V and 6 bases from J, with 11 bases between. This CDR3 contains 13 residues. CDR1 is GTSNPN and CDR2 is SVGIG in the germline V gene (reference sequence). CDR3 in DNA: TGTGCCTGGAGTGTTGGTGCAGAGGATGGCTACACCTTC. It is translated as CAWSVGAEDGYTF.

The chain joins TRBV5-1 to TRBJ1-4; the match to TRBD1 covers 7 bases. CDR1 and CDR2 (germline): SGHRS, YFSETQ. V shed 4 bases and J 11 bases; nucleotides not matched to a gene: 11. CDR3 size: 14 residues. CDR3 bases: TGCGCCAGCAGCGAATCAGGGACAGTCCGCAAACTGTTTTTT. As protein: CASSESGTVRKLFF.

The chain is built from TRBV4-3 and TRBJ1-1; D gene uncertain. Germline V gene sequence: CDR1 LGHNA, CDR2 YSLEER. The CDR3 is 13 residues long. Trimming removed 6 bases at V and 1 base at J, with 9 bases between. DNA for the CDR3: TGCGCCAGCAGTGACCAACCGAACACTGAAGCTTTCTTT. Translating it yields CASSDQPNTEAFF.

This clone was counted many times. The V and J genes are TRBV6-2 or TRBV6-3 and TRBJ2-2; D tentatively reads TRBD1 or TRBD2 (5 bases each). The CDR3 runs to 14 residues. Germline V CDR1 and CDR2: MNHEY, SVGEGT. Trimming pared 4 bases from V and 6 bases from J, leaving 12 bases between. DNA for the CDR3: TGTGCCAGCAGTTTGAGGGGAGAGGCCGGGGAGCTGTTTTTT. Its translation: CASSLRGEAGELFF.

This clone was picked up one time. V usage is TRBV5-1 and J usage is TRBJ2-7; no clear D. Trimming stripped 0 bases from V and 3 bases from J, with 7 bases between. Germline CDR1 SGHRS, CDR2 YFSETQ. The CDR3 has 13 amino acids. Written as DNA, the CDR3 is TGCGCCAGCAGCTTGGGGGCAAACTACGAGCAGTACTTC. Translating it yields CASSLGANYEQYF.

The rearrangement links TRBV27 to TRBJ2-1; 8 bases are shared with TRBD1. The CDR3 runs 17 residues. Germline assignment: CDR1 MNHEY and CDR2 SMNVEV (reference sequence). The V and J ends lost 6 bases and 8 bases, in that order; junction bases with no gene match: 18. The DNA for the CDR3 is TGTGCCAGCAGGAAAACAGGGGGTAACTCGATGGTCCATGAGCAGTTCTTC. Protein sequence: CASRKTGGNSMVHEQFF.

The chain uses TRBV5-1 and TRBJ1-6; D not resolved. The CDR3 loop spans 17 amino acids. Germline CDR1 SGHRS, CDR2 YFSETQ. The V end was cut by 0 bases, the J end by 0 bases, with 10 bases between. The CDR3, as DNA: TGCGCCAGCAGCTTGGACACCTTTATCTCCTATAATTCACCCCTCCACTTT. It codes for CASSLDTFISYNSPLHF.

The chain joins TRBV19 to TRBJ1-2; D uncertain. The CDR3 is 15 residues long. Trimming removed 5 bases from V and 6 bases from J, with 19 bases in between. Per germline, CDR1 LNHDA and CDR2 SQIVND (reference sequence). CDR3 sequence (DNA): TGTGCCAGTAGTGTCTCATCGCGTCCCGATCATGGCTACACCTTC. Translated: CASSVSSRPDHGYTF.

V and J are TRBV7-9 and TRBJ2-1; 7 positions agree with TRBD1. The CDR3 totals 14 residues. V trimming: 3 bases; J trimming: 8 bases; junction bases outside the gene matches: 7. Germline CDR1 and CDR2: SEHNR and FQNEAQ (reference sequence). The chain's CDR3 is CASSFPDRVDEQFF. CDR3 coding DNA: TGTGCCAGCAGCTTTCCCGACAGGGTTGATGAGCAGTTCTTC.

The rearrangement links TRBV5-6 to TRBJ1-5; D is ambiguous. Trimming shortened V by 2 bases and J by 7 bases, and 7 bases separated the two germline ends. The CDR3 covers 12 residues. Germline V lookup: CDR1 SGHDT, CDR2 YYEEEE. The CDR3 loop is CASSFGGQPQHF. The CDR3 nucleotides are TGTGCCAGCAGCTTTGGAGGCCAGCCCCAGCATTTT.

J is TRBJ1-3 and V is TRBV30; 11 bases line up with TRBD1. V shed 3 bases and J 3 bases; nucleotides not matched to a gene: 7. The CDR3 covers 16 residues. Germline-derived CDR1 and CDR2 are GTSNPN and SVGIG (reference sequence). The CDR3 DNA reads TGTGCCTGGAGGGGGAGGACAGGGGGCGTTGGAAACACCATATATTTT. Amino acid sequence: CAWRGRTGGVGNTIYF.

The chain uses TRBV10-2 and TRBJ1-2; TRBD1 might be the D (5 bases). Germline CDR1 and CDR2: WSHSY and SAAADI. The CDR3 has 14 residues. Trimming took 6 bases from V and 0 from J, leaving 11 bases between them. The CDR3: CASSRESANYGYTF. CDR3 coding DNA: TGCGCCAGCAGCAGGGAGTCCGCTAACTATGGCTACACCTTC.

This chain links TRBV2 with TRBJ2-2; D is uncertain. The CDR3 extends over 12 amino acids. The V end lost 8 bases, the J end lost 4 bases, and 8 bases lay between the germline ends. Germline assignment: CDR1 SNHLY and CDR2 FYNNEI. Here the CDR3 reads CASQGFTGELFF. The CDR3 nucleotides are TGTGCCAGCCAAGGGTTCACCGGGGAGCTGTTTTTT.

This clone was observed a single time. The rearrangement links TRBV5-1 to TRBJ2-3; TRBD2 agrees at 9 bases. J gave up 1 base and V 4 bases, and 16 bases lay outside the gene matches. Germline V gene data show CDR1 as SGHRS and CDR2 as YFSETQ. The CDR3 consists of 19 residues. CDR3 coding DNA: TGCGCCAGCAGCCAAAGACGTAGCAACCAGCGGGGGGGCACAGATACGCAGTATTTT. It translates to CASSQRRSNQRGGTDTQYF.

The chain has TRBV19 and TRBJ1-2; D not certain. CDR1 is LNHDA and CDR2 is SQIVND in the germline V gene (reference sequence). There are 14 residues in the CDR3. V gave up 0 bases and J gave up 2 bases, with 7 bases separating them. CDR3 nucleotides: TGTGCCAGTAGTATAGACAGAGGAAACTATGGCTACACCTTC. It encodes CASSIDRGNYGYTF.

The chain carries TRBV12-5 and TRBJ1-1; TRBD1 might be the D (6 bases). Trimming shortened V by 3 bases and J by 7 bases, and 12 bases separated the two germline ends. Germline CDR1 and CDR2: LGHNT and FRNRAP. CDR3 length: 13 residues. The CDR3 DNA reads as TGTGCTAGTGGTTTTGACAGGCTAGTTGAAGCTTTCTTT. Its translation is CASGFDRLVEAFF.

This rearrangement joins TRBV10-3 to TRBJ1-1, with D perhaps TRBD1 (6 bases). The CDR3 spans 14 residues. Germline lookup yields CDR1 ENHRY and CDR2 SYGVKD. The V end lost 0 bases, the J end lost 4 bases, and 9 bases lay between the germline ends. The CDR3 loop is CAISESPGVTEAFF. CDR3 DNA sequence: TGTGCCATCAGTGAGTCACCAGGGGTCACTGAAGCTTTCTTT.

The rearrangement links TRBV15 to TRBJ2-5, with 7 nucleotides matching TRBD1. V shed 2 bases and J 2 bases; nucleotides not matched to a gene: 11. The CDR3 loop spans 17 amino acids. Germline V gene data show CDR1 as LNHNV and CDR2 as YYDKDF (reference sequence). The CDR3 nucleotides are TGTGCCACCAGCAGATCCTTGGGGGACAGTGCACAAGAGACCCAGTACTTC. Residues: CATSRSLGDSAQETQYF.

This chain joins TRBV6-1 and TRBJ1-2; the D is unclear. Germline loops: CDR1 MNHNS, CDR2 SASEGT. Trimming pared 8 bases from V and 3 bases from J, leaving 10 bases between. This CDR3 is 12 amino acids long. The CDR3 nucleotides are TGTGCCAGCTCTGGCGGATACTATGGCTACACCTTC. This gives the protein CASSGGYYGYTF.

This chain uses TRBV5-1 with TRBJ2-3; unclear D gene. Trimming removed 2 bases at V and 6 bases at J, with 7 bases between. Germline V gives CDR1 SGHRS, CDR2 YFSETQ. The CDR3 is made up of 12 amino acids. The CDR3 is CASSFFMDTQYF. The DNA of the CDR3 is TGCGCCAGCAGCTTTTTCATGGATACGCAGTATTTT.

The rearrangement uses TRBV5-1 and TRBJ2-2, with D tentatively TRBD1 (6 bases). This CDR3 comprises 15 residues. Trimming pared 4 bases from V and 2 bases from J, leaving 12 bases between. Per the germline V gene, CDR1 is SGHRS and CDR2 is YFSETQ. The CDR3 here is CASSVTGSNTGELFF. The DNA of the CDR3 is TGCGCCAGCAGCGTGACAGGTTCTAACACCGGGGAGCTGTTTTTT.